The 13 T cell receptor beta chains below come from one sample, sequenced in a study of blood T cell repertoires in COVID-19. The assay was immunoSEQ multiplex PCR, and TCRdb's table has in-frame clones only and misses some. Of tens of thousands of clones listed, roughly nine tenths were seen once; the top ten hold approximately 1.6%. The material sequenced was peripheral blood. These TCRs come from a man aged 50 to 60 with acute or convalescent COVID-19.

About this clone itself: Other DNA sequences of this sample code for an identical CDR3. The chain joins TRBV28 to TRBJ1-5, with D perhaps TRBD1 (5 bases). The CDR3 loop spans 14 amino acids. CDR1 and CDR2 from the germline V gene are MDHEN and SYDVKM. The germline V and J ends were trimmed by 3 bases and 4 bases, with 10 bases remaining between them. CDR3 DNA sequence: TGTGCCAGCAGTTTGGGGCAGGGTAATCAGCCCCAGCATTTT. Translating gives CASSLGQGNQPQHF.

The gene calls are TRBV28 and TRBJ1-3; D is possibly TRBD1 (5 bases). V gave up 7 bases and J gave up 0 bases, with 13 bases separating them. This CDR3 has 15 amino acids. Germline loops: CDR1 MDHEN, CDR2 SYDVKM. The CDR3 DNA is TGTGCCAGCAAGACCACAGGAGACTCTGGAAACACCATATATTTT. This codes for CASKTTGDSGNTIYF.

This chain links TRBV30 with TRBJ2-1, with D perhaps matching TRBD2 (6 bases). V shed 8 bases and J shed 7 bases, with 15 bases lying between them. Germline CDR1 and CDR2: GTSNPN and SVGIG (reference sequence). This CDR3 spans 12 amino acids. The DNA for the CDR3 is TGTGCCCGTCGACGGGAGCTTAATGAGCAGTTCTTC. Its translation: CARRRELNEQFF.

The chain recombines TRBV4-1 with TRBJ1-5, with D hard to call. The CDR3 is 15 amino acids. CDR1 MGHRA and CDR2 YSYEKL come from the germline V gene. With 4 bases removed from V and 1 base from J, the gap between germline ends came to 11 bases. The CDR3 here is CASSPQRVSNQPQHF. The DNA of the CDR3 is TGCGCCAGCAGCCCCCAGAGGGTAAGCAATCAGCCCCAGCATTTT.

The chain carries TRBV4-1 and TRBJ1-5; D is perhaps TRBD1 (5 bases). This CDR3 comprises 15 residues. CDR1 is MGHRA, CDR2 YSYEKL, per germline. Trimming removed 1 base from V and 10 bases from J, with 17 bases in between. Written as DNA, the CDR3 is TGCGCCAGCAGCCAAGGGAGGGGAGCGTCAAGTCCCCAGCATTTT. Protein: CASSQGRGASSPQHF.

The gene calls are TRBV19 and TRBJ2-4, with a possible D match to TRBD2 (6 bases). The V gene's germline CDR1 is LNHDA and CDR2 SQIVND (reference sequence). The CDR3 covers 17 residues. With 3 bases removed from V and 4 bases from J, the gap between germline ends came to 19 bases. This CDR3 reads CASSMSPGGSAKNIQYF. DNA for the CDR3: TGTGCCAGTAGTATGTCACCCGGAGGGTCAGCTAAAAACATTCAGTACTTC.

This clone has only one observation. This chain uses TRBV14 with TRBJ1-6; D is uncertain. CDR1 is SGHDN and CDR2 is FVKESK in the germline V gene. Trimming removed 4 bases at V and 6 bases at J, with 10 bases between. The CDR3 length is 14 residues. In DNA form, the CDR3 reads TGTGCCAGCAGCCCCCTAGAGCCTAATTCACCCCTCCACTTT. Its translation is CASSPLEPNSPLHF.

On this clone itself: Other nucleotide sequences from this sample produce the same CDR3. The chain is built from TRBV11-1 and TRBJ2-2; possibly TRBD1 for D (8 bases). The CDR3 loop spans 16 amino acids. In germline, CDR1 is SGHAT, CDR2 FQDESV (reference sequence). The V end was cut by 5 bases, the J end by 1 base, with 14 bases between. The CDR3 loop reads CASSKNRGGNTGELFF. As DNA, the CDR3 is TGTGCCAGCAGCAAAAACAGGGGGGGGAACACCGGGGAGCTGTTTTTT.

The chain joins TRBV7-2 to TRBJ1-2; TRBD1 is a possible D gene (6 bases). The CDR3 extends over 16 amino acids. Germline lookup yields CDR1 SGHTA and CDR2 FQGNSA. The V and J ends lost 5 bases and 1 base respectively, with 17 bases between them. The CDR3 DNA reads TGTGCCAGCAGCCTCCTTTCGACAGGACGTAACTATGGCTACACCTTC. Translation: CASSLLSTGRNYGYTF.

This clone was seen a single time. The V call is TRBV12-3 or TRBV12-4, the J call TRBJ2-1, with 8 positions matching TRBD2. V gave up 6 bases and J gave up 6 bases; unmatched junction bases: 4. CDR3 length: 13 residues. For the CDR3, the DNA is TGTGCCAGCAGGCTAGGGACTAGCAATGAGCAGTTCTTC. Its translation is CASRLGTSNEQFF.

This chain joins TRBV11-2 and TRBJ1-1, with 10 positions matching TRBD1. This CDR3 region has 16 residues. The germline gives CDR1 SGHAT, CDR2 FQNNGV. V gave up 5 bases and J gave up 3 bases; unmatched junction bases: 9. CDR3 nucleotide sequence: TGTGCCAGCAGCCCCGGTGGGACAGGGGTGTACACTGAAGCTTTCTTT. Residues: CASSPGGTGVYTEAFF.

The rearrangement uses TRBV3-1 (or the pseudogene TRBV3-2) and TRBJ1-6, with D possibly being TRBD1 (6 bases). V gave up 0 bases and J gave up 9 bases, with 15 bases separating them. The CDR3 length is 16 residues. The V gene's germline CDR1 is LGHDT and CDR2 YNNKEL (reference sequence). CDR3 residues: CASSQDKGVHGSPLHF. CDR3 DNA sequence: TGTGCCAGCAGCCAAGATAAGGGGGTCCATGGTTCACCCCTCCACTTT.

The chain joins TRBV20-1 to TRBJ2-1; weak D call: TRBD1 (6 bases). Germline CDR1 DFQATT, CDR2 SNEGSKA (reference sequence). Trimming removed 3 bases at V and 0 bases at J, with 15 bases between. There are 16 residues in the CDR3. CDR3 amino acids: CSASVPQGISYNEQFF. The CDR3 coding sequence is TGCAGTGCTAGTGTCCCCCAGGGGATCTCCTACAATGAGCAGTTCTTC.